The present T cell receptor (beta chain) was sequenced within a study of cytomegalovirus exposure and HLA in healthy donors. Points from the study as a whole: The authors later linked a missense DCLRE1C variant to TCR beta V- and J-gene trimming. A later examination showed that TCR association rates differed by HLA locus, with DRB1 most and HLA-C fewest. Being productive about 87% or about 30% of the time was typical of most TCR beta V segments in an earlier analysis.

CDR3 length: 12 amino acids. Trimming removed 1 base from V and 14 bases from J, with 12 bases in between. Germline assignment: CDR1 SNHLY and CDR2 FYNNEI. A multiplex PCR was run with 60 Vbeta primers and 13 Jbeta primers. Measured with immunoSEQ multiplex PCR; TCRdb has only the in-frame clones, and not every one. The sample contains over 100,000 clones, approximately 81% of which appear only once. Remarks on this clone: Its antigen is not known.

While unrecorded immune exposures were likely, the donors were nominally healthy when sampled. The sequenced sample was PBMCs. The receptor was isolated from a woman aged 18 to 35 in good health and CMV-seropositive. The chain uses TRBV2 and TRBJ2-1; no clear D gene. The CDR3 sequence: CASSEVLEYEFF. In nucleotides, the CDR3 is TGTGCCAGCAGTGAAGTACTGGAGTACGAGTTCTTC.